This T cell receptor (beta chain) was identified during a study of blood T cells in healthy people across ages. At the level of the study: In model experiments, template switching was able to capture about one barcoded beta molecule for every two T cells that were present. Study-wide findings and caveats: Long-lived donors exceeded aged donors in naive CD4+ cells and diversity.

The CDR3 runs to 17 residues. The J segment lost 2 bases and the V segment lost 5 bases, leaving 13 bases of the junction unmatched. Per the germline V gene, CDR1 is SGHAT and CDR2 is FQNNGV. A few counts support this clonotype. Its antigen is undetermined. Per-sample PBMC isolation yielded at least 6 million cells. The authors ran a second PCR of about 6 to 12 cycles using a sample-barcoded 5' primer and a J-beta primer mix. The template-switch adaptor, which had 12 random nucleotides, put a tag on each cDNA molecule. MiXCR, run by TCRdb on the 5' RACE reads, gives a single entry per CDR3 protein. The sample carries about 1.6 million distinct CDR3 sequences, roughly 30% recorded once.

The sample consisted of blood. V and J are TRBV11-2 and TRBJ2-3; 7 bases map to TRBD2. The TCR sequence derives from a woman in her twenties or thirties in good health. The CDR3 DNA reads as TGTGCCAGCAGCCTACCCCCGCGAGCGGGGCCCACAGATACGCAGTATTTT. Its translation: CASSLPPRAGPTDTQYF.